This section outlines one TCR beta chain sequence together with its context. Per the authors' pipeline: Nucleated cell number was recorded as an estimate derived from reference gene primer amplification. Assay: immunoSEQ multiplex PCR; the TCRdb copy retains only in-frame clones and omits some. V, J and clone size derive from that table, while D and trimming were established from the DNA sequence. The sample has about 58,000 clones, roughly 84% seen once; the top ten hold roughly 4.7%. The V gene lost 3 bases and the J gene lost 4 bases, with 7 bases spanning the gap. The CDR3 spans 13 residues. The data derive from a study of blood T cell repertoires in COVID-19. The wider study: T cells, B-cell-depleted T cells, or PBMCs supplied cDNA or gDNA.

The chain joins TRBV23-1 to TRBJ1-5; D is ambiguous. TRBV23-1 carries the ORF label, with uncertain function. Sequencing was performed on peripheral blood. The clonotype originates from a man aged 35 to 55 with active COVID-19. CDR3 in amino acids: CASSHSTNQPQHF. The CDR3, as DNA: TGCGCCAGCAGTCACAGTACAAATCAGCCCCAGCATTTT.